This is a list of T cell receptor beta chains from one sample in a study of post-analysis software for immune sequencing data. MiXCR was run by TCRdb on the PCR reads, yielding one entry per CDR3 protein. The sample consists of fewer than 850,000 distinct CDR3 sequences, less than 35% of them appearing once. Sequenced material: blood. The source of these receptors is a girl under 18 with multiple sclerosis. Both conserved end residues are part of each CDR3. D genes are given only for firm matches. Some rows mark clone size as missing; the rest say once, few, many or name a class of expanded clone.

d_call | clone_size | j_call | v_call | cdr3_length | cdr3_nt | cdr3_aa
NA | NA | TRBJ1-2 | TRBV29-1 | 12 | TGCAGCGTCATCAGGGGCGACTATGGCTACACCTTC | CSVIRGDYGYTF
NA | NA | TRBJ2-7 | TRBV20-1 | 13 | TGTAGTGCTAGAGAAGGAGCGAGCTACGAGCAGTACTTC | CSAREGASYEQYF
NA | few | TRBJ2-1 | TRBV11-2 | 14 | TGTGCCAGCAGCTTAGATCTTTGGGTCGATGAGCAGTTCTTC | CASSLDLWVDEQFF
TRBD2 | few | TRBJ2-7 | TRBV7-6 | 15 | TGTGCCAGCAGCGAACTAGCGGGAGAGACCTACGAGCAGTACTTC | CASSELAGETYEQYF
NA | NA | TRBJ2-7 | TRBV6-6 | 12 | TGTGCCAGCAGTTACGGCGAAAATGAGCAGTACTTC | CASSYGENEQYF
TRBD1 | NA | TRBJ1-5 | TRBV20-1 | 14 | TGCAGTGCTAGGAGAGGACAGGGCTATCAGCCCCTGCATTTT | CSARRGQGYQPLHF
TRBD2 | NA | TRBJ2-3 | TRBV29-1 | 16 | TGCAGCCATAGCGCGACTAGCGGGGTTGGGTCAGATACGCAGTATTTT | CSHSATSGVGSDTQYF
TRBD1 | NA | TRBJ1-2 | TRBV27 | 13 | TGTGCCAGCAGCCAGGACAGGGTGGGTGGCTACACCTTC | CASSQDRVGGYTF
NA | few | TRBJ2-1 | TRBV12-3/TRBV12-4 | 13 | TGTGCCAGCAGTTTGGGGTCTCGGGCGGAGCAGTTCTTC | CASSLGSRAEQFF
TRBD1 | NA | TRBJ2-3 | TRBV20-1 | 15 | TGCAGTGCCGAGTCGGACAGGCCTAGCACAGATACGCAGTATTTT | CSAESDRPSTDTQYF
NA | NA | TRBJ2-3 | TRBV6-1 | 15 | TGTGCCAGCAGTGAAGCTGCTAGCGGCACAGATACGCAGTATTTT | CASSEAASGTDTQYF
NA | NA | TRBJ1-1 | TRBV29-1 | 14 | TGCAGCACCCGAGAGGGCGGGCTCTACACTGAAGCTTTCTTT | CSTREGGLYTEAFF
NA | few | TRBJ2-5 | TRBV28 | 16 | TGTGCCAGCAGTTTGGGGTCCGGGGTGGTGGCAGAGACCCAGTACTTC | CASSLGSGVVAETQYF
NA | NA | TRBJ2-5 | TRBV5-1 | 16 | TGCGCCAGCAGCTTTGGCGGGAGCACCTCAGGGGATGAGCAGTACTTC | CASSFGGSTSGDEQYF
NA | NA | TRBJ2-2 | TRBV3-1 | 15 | TGTGCCAGCAGCCAAGGGGCTTCTTGGAGCGGGGAGCTGTTTTTT | CASSQGASWSGELFF
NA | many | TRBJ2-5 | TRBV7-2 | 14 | TGTGCCAGCAGCGGGACGGGAACCCAAGAGACCCAGTACTTC | CASSGTGTQETQYF
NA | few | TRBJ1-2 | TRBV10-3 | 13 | TGTGCCATCAGTGAGCCAGGGAACTATGGCTACACCTTC | CAISEPGNYGYTF
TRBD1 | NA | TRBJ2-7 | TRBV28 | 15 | TGTGCCAGCTCCCAACCAGGGACAGGGTCCTACGAGCAGTACTTC | CASSQPGTGSYEQYF
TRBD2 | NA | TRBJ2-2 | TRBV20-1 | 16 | TGCAGTGCTAGAGATTTTGGGGCTAGCGGGACCGGGGAGCTGTTTTTT | CSARDFGASGTGELFF
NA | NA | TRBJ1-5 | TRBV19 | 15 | TGTGCCAGTAGTACCTCGGACACGCCGTTGTGGCCCCAGCATTTT | CASSTSDTPLWPQHF
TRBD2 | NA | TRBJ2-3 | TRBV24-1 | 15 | TGTGCCACCAGTGATCCTAGCGGGGGATTGGATACGCAGTATTTT | CATSDPSGGLDTQYF
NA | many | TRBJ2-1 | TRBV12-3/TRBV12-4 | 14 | TGTGCCAGCACTTGGGGGAAAGCCTACAATGAGCAGTTCTTC | CASTWGKAYNEQFF
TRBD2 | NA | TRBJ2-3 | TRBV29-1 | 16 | TGCAGCGTTGAAGACTCCCTGACGGGGGGTACAGATACGCAGTATTTT | CSVEDSLTGGTDTQYF
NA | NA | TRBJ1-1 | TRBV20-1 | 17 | TGCAGTGCTAGAGACTCCGGGACGGCGGAGACTATGACTGAAGCTTTCTTT | CSARDSGTAETMTEAFF
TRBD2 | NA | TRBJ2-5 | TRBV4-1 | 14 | TGCGCCAGCAGCCACCTAGCGGGAGGGGAGACCCAGTACTTC | CASSHLAGGETQYF
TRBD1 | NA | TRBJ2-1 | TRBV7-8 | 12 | TGTGCCAGCAGCTGGACAGGGTATGAGCAGTTCTTC | CASSWTGYEQFF
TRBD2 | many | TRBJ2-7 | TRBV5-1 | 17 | TGCGCCAGCAGCTTCGGCGGACTAGCGGGCAACCTCTACGAGCAGTACTTC | CASSFGGLAGNLYEQYF
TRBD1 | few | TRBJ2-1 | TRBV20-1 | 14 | TGCAGTGCTAGTAGGGACAGGGGGCCAAATGAGCAGTTCTTC | CSASRDRGPNEQFF
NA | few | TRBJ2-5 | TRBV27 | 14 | TGTGCCAGCAGTTCCACAGGGAGGGTAGAGACCCAGTACTTC | CASSSTGRVETQYF
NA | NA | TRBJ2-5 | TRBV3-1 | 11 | TGTGCCACCAGCCAGGGATTAGGGCAGTACTTC | CATSQGLGQYF
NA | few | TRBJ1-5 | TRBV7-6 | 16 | TGTGCCAGCAGCCCCGGTTCGGGAAGGAGCAATCAGCCCCAGCATTTT | CASSPGSGRSNQPQHF
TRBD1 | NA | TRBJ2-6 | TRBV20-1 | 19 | TGCAGTGCTAGAGCCCTCAGACAGGGGTCCCTGGGAGGGGCCAACGTCCTGACTTTC | CSARALRQGSLGGANVLTF
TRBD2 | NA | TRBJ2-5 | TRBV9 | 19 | TGTGCCAGCAGCCGAACCACCCCCATCGGACTAGCGGGAGAAGAGACCCAGTACTTC | CASSRTTPIGLAGEETQYF
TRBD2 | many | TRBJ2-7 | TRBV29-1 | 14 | TGCAGCGTTGACCCCACGGGGGGGTTGGTCGAGCAGTACTTC | CSVDPTGGLVEQYF
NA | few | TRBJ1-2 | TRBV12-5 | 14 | TGTGCTAGTGGACGGGACGGCCCAACGGGCGGCTACACCTTC | CASGRDGPTGGYTF
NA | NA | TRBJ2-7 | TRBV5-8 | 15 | TGTGCCAGCAGCTTGGGAGGCTGGGGACTCTACGAGCAGTACTTC | CASSLGGWGLYEQYF
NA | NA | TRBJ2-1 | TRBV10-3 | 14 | TGTGCCATCCAGTCATTTGGTTCCTACAATGAGCAGTTCTTC | CAIQSFGSYNEQFF
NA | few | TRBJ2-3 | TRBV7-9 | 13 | TGTGCCAGCAGCCCGACATTGACAGATACGCAGTATTTT | CASSPTLTDTQYF
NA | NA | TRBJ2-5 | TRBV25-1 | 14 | TGTGCCAGCAGTGATCAGACAGCCAAGGAGACCCAGTACTTC | CASSDQTAKETQYF
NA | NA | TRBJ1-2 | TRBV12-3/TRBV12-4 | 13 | TGTGCCAGCAGTCCTCAGACAGGCTATGGCTACACCTTC | CASSPQTGYGYTF
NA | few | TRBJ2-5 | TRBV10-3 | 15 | TGTGCCATCAGTGAGCCGGGTACCTATACCGAGACCCAGTACTTC | CAISEPGTYTETQYF
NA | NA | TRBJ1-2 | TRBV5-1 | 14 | TGCGCCAGCAGAGACGCCGGACAGACCTATGGCTACACCTTC | CASRDAGQTYGYTF
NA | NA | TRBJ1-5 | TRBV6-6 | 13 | TGTGCCAGCAGTTACGGGTTGGTGGAGCCCCAGCATTTT | CASSYGLVEPQHF
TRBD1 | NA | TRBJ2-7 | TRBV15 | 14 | TGTGCCACCAGCACGTCCCGGGACAGGGCCGAGCAGTACTTC | CATSTSRDRAEQYF
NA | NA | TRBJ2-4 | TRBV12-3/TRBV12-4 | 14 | TGTGCCAGCAGGGTAGACGGGGTCAAAAACATTCAGTACTTC | CASRVDGVKNIQYF
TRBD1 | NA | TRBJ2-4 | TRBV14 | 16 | TGTGCCAGCAGCCCAAGACAGGGGCCTCCCAAAAACATTCAGTACTTC | CASSPRQGPPKNIQYF
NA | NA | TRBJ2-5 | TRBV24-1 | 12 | TGTGCCACCAGTGACAGCCAAGAGACCCAGTACTTC | CATSDSQETQYF
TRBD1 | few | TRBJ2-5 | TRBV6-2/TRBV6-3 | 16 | TGTGCCAGCAGTGATCCATCGTGGCAGGGGGTTTGGGTTCAGTACTTC | CASSDPSWQGVWVQYF
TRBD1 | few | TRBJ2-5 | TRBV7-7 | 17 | TGTGCCAGCAGCTTAGCAGGGGGCGTCCCCTACCAAGAGACCCAGTACTTC | CASSLAGGVPYQETQYF
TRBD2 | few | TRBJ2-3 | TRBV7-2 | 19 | TGTGCCAGCAGCTCCCCAACTAGCGGGAGGTGGCGGGACACAGATACGCAGTATTTT | CASSSPTSGRWRDTDTQYF
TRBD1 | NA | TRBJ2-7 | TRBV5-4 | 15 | TGTGCCAGCAGCTCATCCGGGACAGGGATATACGAGCAGTACTTC | CASSSSGTGIYEQYF
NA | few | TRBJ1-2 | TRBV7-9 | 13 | TGTGCCAGCAGCTTAGTCGGGACCGGTGGCTACACCTTC | CASSLVGTGGYTF
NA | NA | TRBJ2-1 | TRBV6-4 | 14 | TGTGCCAGCAGCCGAGGGGTAGCGAACAATGAGCAGTTCTTC | CASSRGVANNEQFF
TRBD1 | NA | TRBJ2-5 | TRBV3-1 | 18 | TGTGCCAGCAGCCATAGCAGGGACAGGGGGCTGAAAGAGGAGACCCAGTACTTC | CASSHSRDRGLKEETQYF
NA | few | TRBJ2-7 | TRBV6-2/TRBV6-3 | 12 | TGTGCCAGCATCTCCTGGGGGTACGAGCAGTACTTC | CASISWGYEQYF